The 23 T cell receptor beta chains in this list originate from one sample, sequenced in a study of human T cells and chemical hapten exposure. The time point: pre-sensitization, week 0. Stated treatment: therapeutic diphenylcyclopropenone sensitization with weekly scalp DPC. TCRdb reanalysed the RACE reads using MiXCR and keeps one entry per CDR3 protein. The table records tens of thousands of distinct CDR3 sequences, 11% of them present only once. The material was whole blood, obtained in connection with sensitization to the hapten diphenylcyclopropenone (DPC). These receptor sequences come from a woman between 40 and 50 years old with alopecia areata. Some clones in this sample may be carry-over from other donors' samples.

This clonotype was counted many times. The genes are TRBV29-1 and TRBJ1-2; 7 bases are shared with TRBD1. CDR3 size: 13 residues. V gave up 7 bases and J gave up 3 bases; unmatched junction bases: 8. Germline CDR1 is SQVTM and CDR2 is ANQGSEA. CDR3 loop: CSARSGTDYGYTF. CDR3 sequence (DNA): TGCAGCGCCAGGTCCGGGACAGACTATGGCTACACCTTC. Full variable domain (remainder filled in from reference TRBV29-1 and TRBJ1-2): SAVISQKPSRDICQRGTSLTIQCQVDSQVTMMFWYRQQPGQSLTLIATANQGSEATYESGFVIDKFPISRPNLTFSTLTVSNMSPEDSSIYLCSARSGTDYGYTFGSGTRLTVV.

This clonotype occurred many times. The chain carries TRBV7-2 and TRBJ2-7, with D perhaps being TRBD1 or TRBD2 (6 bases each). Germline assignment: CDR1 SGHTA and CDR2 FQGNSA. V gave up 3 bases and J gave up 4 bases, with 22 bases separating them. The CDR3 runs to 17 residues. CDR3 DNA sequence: TGTGCCAGCAGCTTTCCCCTCGAGGGGGGTAAGTCGTACGAGCAGTACTTC. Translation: CASSFPLEGGKSYEQYF. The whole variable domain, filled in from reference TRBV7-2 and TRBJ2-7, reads GAGVSQSPSNKVTEKGKDVELRCDPISGHTALYWYRQSLGQGLEFLIYFQGNSAPDKSGLPSDRFSAERTGGSVSTLTIQRTQQEDSAVYLCASSFPLEGGKSYEQYFGPGTRLTVT.

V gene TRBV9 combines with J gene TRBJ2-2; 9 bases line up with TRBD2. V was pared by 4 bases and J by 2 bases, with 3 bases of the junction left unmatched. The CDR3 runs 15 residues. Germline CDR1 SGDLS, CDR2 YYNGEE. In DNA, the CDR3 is TGTGCCAGCAGCTTAGCGGGAGTCAACACCGGGGAGCTGTTTTTT. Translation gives CASSLAGVNTGELFF.

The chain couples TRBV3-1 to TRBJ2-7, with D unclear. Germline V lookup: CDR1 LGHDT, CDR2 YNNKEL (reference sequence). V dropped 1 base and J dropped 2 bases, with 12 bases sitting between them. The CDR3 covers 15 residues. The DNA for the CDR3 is TGTGCCAGCAGCCAAGGAATAAGTGGCCCCTACGAGCAGTACTTC. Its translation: CASSQGISGPYEQYF.

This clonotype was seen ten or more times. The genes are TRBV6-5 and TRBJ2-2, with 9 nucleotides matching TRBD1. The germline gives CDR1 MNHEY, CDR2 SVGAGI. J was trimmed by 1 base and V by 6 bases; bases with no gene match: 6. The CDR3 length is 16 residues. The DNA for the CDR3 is TGTGCCAGCAGCTCGGACAGGGGAGGGAACACCGGGGAGCTGTTTTTT. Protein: CASSSDRGGNTGELFF.

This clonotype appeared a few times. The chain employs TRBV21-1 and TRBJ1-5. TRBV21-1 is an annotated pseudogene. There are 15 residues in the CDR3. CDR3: CASSKGDFSNQPQHF. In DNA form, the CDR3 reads TGTGCCAGCAGCAAGGGGGACTTTAGCAATCAGCCCCAGCATTTT.

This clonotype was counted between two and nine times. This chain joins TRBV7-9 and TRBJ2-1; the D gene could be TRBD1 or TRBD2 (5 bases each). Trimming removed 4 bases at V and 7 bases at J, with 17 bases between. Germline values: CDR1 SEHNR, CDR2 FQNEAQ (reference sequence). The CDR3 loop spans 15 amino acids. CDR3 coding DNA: TGTGCCAGCAGCTCTGGGGGTAGGTTGGTGAATGAGCAGTTCTTC. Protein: CASSSGGRLVNEQFF.

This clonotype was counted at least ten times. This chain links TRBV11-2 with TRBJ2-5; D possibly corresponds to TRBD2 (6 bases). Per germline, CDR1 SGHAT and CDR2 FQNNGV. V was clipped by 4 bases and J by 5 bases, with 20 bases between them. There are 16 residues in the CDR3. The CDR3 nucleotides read TGTGCCAGCAGCTCCTCCTTCCTAGCGACGGGGGAGACCCAGTACTTC. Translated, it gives CASSSSFLATGETQYF.

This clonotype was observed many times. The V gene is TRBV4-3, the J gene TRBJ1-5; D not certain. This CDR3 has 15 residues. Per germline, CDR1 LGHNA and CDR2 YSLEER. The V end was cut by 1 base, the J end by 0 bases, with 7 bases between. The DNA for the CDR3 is TGCGCCAGCAGCCAAGGGGAAAATAGCAATCAGCCCCAGCATTTT. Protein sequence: CASSQGENSNQPQHF.

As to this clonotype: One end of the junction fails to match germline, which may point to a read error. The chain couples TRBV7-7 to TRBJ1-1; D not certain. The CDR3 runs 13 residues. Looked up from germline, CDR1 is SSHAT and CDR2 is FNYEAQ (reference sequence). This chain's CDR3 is CASSLRVYTEAFF. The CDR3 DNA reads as TGTGCTAGCAGCTTACGGGTCTACACTGAAGCTTTCTTT.

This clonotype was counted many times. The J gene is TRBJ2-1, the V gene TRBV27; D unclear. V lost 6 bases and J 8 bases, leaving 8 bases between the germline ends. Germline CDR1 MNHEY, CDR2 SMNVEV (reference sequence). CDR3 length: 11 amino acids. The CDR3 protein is CASSRFDEQFF. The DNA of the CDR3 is TGTGCCAGCAGCAGGTTCGATGAGCAGTTCTTC.

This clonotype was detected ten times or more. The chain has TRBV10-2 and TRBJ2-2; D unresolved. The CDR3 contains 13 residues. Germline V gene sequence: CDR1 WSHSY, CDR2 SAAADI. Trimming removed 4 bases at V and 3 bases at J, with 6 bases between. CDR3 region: CASSATDTGELFF. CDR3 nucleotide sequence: TGCGCCAGCAGTGCAACAGACACCGGGGAGCTGTTTTTT.

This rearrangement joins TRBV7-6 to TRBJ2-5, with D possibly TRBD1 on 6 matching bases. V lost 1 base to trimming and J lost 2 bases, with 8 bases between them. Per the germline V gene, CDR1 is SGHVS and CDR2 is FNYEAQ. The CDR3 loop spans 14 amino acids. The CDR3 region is CASSLEGQQETQYF. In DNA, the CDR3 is TGTGCCAGCAGCTTAGAAGGACAGCAAGAGACCCAGTACTTC. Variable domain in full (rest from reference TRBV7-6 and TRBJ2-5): GAGVSQSPRYKVTKRGQDVALRCDPISGHVSLYWYRQALGQGPEFLTYFNYEAQQDKSGLPNDRFSAERPEGSISTLTIQRTEQRDSAMYRCASSLEGQQETQYFGPGTRLLVL.

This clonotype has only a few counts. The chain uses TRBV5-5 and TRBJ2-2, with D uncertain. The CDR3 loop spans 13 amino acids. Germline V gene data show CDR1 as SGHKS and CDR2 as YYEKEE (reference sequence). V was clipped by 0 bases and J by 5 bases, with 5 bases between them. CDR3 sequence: CASSLAGTGELFF. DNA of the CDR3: TGTGCCAGCAGCTTGGCGGGTACCGGGGAGCTGTTTTTT.

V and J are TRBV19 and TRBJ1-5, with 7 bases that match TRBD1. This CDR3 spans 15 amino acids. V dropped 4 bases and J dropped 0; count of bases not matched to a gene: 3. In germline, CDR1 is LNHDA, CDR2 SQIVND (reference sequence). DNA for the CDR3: TGTGCCAGTAGTAGACAGGGTGATAGCAATCAGCCCCAGCATTTT. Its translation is CASSRQGDSNQPQHF. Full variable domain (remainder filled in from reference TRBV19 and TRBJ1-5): DGGITQSPKYLFRKEGQNVTLSCEQNLNHDAMYWYRQDPGQGLRLIYYSQIVNDFQKGDIAEGYSVSREKKESFPLTVTSAQKNPTAFYLCASSRQGDSNQPQHFGDGTRLSIL.

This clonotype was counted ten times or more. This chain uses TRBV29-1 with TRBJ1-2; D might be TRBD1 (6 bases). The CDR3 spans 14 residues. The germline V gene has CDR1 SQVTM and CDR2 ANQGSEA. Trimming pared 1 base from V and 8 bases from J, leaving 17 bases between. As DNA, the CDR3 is TGCAGCGTTGAAGTACTAGTCGGGGGCGTCGGCTACACCTTC. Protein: CSVEVLVGGVGYTF.

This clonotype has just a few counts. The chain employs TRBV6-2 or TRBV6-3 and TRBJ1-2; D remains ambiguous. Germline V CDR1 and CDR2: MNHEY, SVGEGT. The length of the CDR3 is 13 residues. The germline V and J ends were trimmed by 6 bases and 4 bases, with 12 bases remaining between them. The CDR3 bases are TGTGCCAGCAGCCTCGACGGAGCCTATGGCTACACCTTC. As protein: CASSLDGAYGYTF.

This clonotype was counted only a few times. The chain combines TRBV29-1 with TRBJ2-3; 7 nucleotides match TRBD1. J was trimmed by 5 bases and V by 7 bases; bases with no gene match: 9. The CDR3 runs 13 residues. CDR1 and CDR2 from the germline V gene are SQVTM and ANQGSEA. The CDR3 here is CSARQGVLDTQYF. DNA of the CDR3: TGCAGCGCCCGACAGGGTGTCTTAGATACGCAGTATTTT.

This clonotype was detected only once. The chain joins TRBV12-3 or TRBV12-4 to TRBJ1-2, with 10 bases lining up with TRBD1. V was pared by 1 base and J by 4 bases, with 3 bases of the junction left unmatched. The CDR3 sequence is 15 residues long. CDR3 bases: TGTGCCAGCAGTTTAGGGGACAGGGGACCCTATGGCTACACCTTC. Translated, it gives CASSLGDRGPYGYTF.

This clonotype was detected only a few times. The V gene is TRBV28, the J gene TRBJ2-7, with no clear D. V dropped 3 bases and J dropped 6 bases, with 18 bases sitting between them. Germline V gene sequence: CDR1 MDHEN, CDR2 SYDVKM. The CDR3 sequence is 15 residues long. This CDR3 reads CASSFGRAGVREQYF. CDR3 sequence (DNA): TGTGCCAGCAGTTTCGGCCGGGCAGGCGTTCGCGAGCAGTACTTC.

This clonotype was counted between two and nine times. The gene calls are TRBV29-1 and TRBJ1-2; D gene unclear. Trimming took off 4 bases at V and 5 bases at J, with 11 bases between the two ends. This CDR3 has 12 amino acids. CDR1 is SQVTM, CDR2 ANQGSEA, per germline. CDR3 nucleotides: TGCAGCGTTGCAAGCTACGAGTATGGCTACACCTTC. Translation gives CSVASYEYGYTF.

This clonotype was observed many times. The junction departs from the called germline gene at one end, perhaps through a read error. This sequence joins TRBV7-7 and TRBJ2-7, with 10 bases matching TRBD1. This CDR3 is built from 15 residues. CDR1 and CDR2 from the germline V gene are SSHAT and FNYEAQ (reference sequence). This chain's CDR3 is CASSLATGGFYEQYF. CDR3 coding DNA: TGTGCTAGCAGCTTAGCGACAGGGGGCTTCTACGAGCAGTACTTC.

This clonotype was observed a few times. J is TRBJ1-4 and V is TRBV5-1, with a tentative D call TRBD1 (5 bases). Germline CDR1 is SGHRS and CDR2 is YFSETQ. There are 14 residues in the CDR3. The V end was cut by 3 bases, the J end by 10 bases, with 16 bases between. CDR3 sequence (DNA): TGCGCCAGCAGCTCCTCCGGGGCCGACGGAAAACTGTTTTTT. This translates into CASSSSGADGKLFF.